A selection of T cell receptor beta chains follows, all from one sample in a study of blood T cell repertoires in COVID-19. TCRdb's copy holds only in-frame clones and misses some; the assay was immunoSEQ multiplex PCR. The data hold roughly 33,000 clones, with 78% observed a single time. The sequenced sample was peripheral blood. The receptors derive from a woman aged 55-75 years with acute or convalescent COVID-19. Both conserved end residues are part of each CDR3. D genes are given only for firm matches.

v_call d_call cdr3_length cdr3_aa
TRBV13 . 16 CATLLRIAETSDTQYF
TRBV6-5 TRBD2 15 CASSLAGGITDTQYF
TRBV27 . 16 CASSLVSSQEGRGYTF
TRBV28 . 11 CASSWRGTQYF
TRBV28 . 14 CAITGQGKRNEQFF
TRBV5-3 TRBD2 16 CARSFFPLGLDNTQYF
TRBV28 TRBD1 15 CASSLGQPTFYGYTF
TRBV3-1/TRBV3-2 TRBD1 14 CASGQGGYGYEQYF
TRBV28 TRBD1 16 CASSSKTRTGSYEQYF
TRBV21-1 . 14 CASSKVPSSYGYTF
TRBV7-2 . 16 CASSLGGAGSNQPQHF
TRBV11-2 . 14 CASSPVNLGGKLFF
TRBV5-1 . 15 CASSLAGRGVYEQYF
TRBV5-4 TRBD1 17 CASSSRQGAGTNEKLFF
TRBV30 . 14 CAWSGQISNQPQHF
TRBV18 TRBD2 15 CASSPTGLGDDTQYF
TRBV7-6 . 15 CASSPTTGMNQPQHF
TRBV3-1/TRBV3-2 . 16 CASSPTGRGAKNIQYF
TRBV7-9 TRBD1 14 CAVPYRGPNSPLHF